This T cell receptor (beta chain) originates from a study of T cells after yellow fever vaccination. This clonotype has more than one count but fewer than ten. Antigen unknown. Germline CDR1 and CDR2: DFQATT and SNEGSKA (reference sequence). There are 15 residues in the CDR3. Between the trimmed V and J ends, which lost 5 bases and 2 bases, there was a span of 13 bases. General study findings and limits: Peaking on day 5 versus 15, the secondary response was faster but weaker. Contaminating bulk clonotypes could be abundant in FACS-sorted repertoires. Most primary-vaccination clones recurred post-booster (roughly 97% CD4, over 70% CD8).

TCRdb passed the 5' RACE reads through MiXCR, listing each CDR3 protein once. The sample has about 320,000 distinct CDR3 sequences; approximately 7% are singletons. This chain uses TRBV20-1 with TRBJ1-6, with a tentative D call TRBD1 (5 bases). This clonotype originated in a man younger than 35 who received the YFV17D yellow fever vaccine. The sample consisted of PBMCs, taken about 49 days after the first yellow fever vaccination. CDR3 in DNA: TGCAGTGCTCCCGACAGTCGAACCTATAATTCACCCCTCCACTTT. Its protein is CSAPDSRTYNSPLHF.